This T cell receptor beta chain appears in the sequencing data of a study of blood T cell repertoires in COVID-19. Study at large: T cells, B-cell-depleted T cells, or PBMCs supplied cDNA or gDNA.

Only in-frame clones appear in the TCRdb table, and some are missing; sequencing was by immunoSEQ multiplex PCR. The data show 60,000 to 75,000 clones, 80% to 85% seen once. This clone has just one count. After removal of 5 bases from V and 4 bases from J, the junction contained 11 bases not matched to a gene. This CDR3 region has 16 residues. Germline lookup yields CDR1 LNHDA and CDR2 SQIVND (reference sequence). The source of this sequence is a woman aged 80 or older with acute or convalescent COVID-19. The specimen sequenced was peripheral blood. The V and J genes are TRBV19 and TRBJ1-1; 9 bases line up with TRBD1. CDR3 DNA sequence: TGTGCCAGTAGTCCCCGGACAGGGGTGAGGGTCACTGAAGCTTTCTTT. It translates to CASSPRTGVRVTEAFF. Together with reference TRBV19 and TRBJ1-1, the CDR3 gives the full variable domain: DGGITQSPKYLFRKEGQNVTLSCEQNLNHDAMYWYRQDPGQGLRLIYYSQIVNDFQKGDIAEGYSVSREKKESFPLTVTSAQKNPTAFYLCASSPRTGVRVTEAFFGQGTRLTVV.